The rows below give T cell receptor beta chains drawn from one sample of a study of OX40 agonist ivuxolimab in advanced cancers. TCRdb keeps only in-frame clones here, not all; method: immunoSEQ multiplex PCR. The data hold around 80,000 clones, with approximately 89% observed a single time. The sequences come from CD4+ or CD8+ T cells sorted from blood, collected in a trial of the OX40 agonist ivuxolimab. The receptors derive from an adult with an advanced solid tumor such as melanoma, head and neck, liver or kidney cancer. CDR3s include the opening cysteine and the closing phenylalanine or tryptophan. D genes are given only for firm matches. Size is omitted from some rows. Given values are once, few, many or a class for expanded clones.

CDR3 protein,CDR3 DNA,clone size,D gene,J gene,V gene
CASSPGRLYNSPLHF,TGTGCCAGCAGTCCGGGACGCCTCTATAATTCACCCCTCCACTTT,-,-,TRBJ1-6,TRBV6-5
CASSSRLNTEAFF,TGTGCCAGCAGTTCCAGGCTGAACACTGAAGCTTTCTTT,-,-,TRBJ1-1,TRBV6-5
CASSEGKQLNNEQFF,TGTGCCAGCAGTGAGGGTAAGCAGTTAAACAATGAGCAGTTCTTC,-,-,TRBJ2-1,TRBV6-1
CASSLDAHSYEQYF,TGCGCCAGCAGCTTGGATGCACATTCCTACGAGCAGTACTTC,few,-,TRBJ2-7,TRBV5-1
CASRTTGSSGNTIYF,TGTGCCAGCAGAACTACAGGGTCCTCCGGAAACACCATATATTTT,-,-,TRBJ1-3,TRBV6-1
CASSPPRLTNTEAFF,TGTGCCAGCTCACCACCGAGACTGACGAACACTGAAGCTTTCTTT,-,-,TRBJ1-1,TRBV18
CASSLAPLTALNTEAFF,TGTGCCAGCAGCTTAGCCCCCTTGACAGCGCTCAACACTGAAGCTTTCTTT,-,-,TRBJ1-1,TRBV7-9
CASSFDRRTNEKLFF,TGTGCCAGCAGTTTCGATCGGAGGACTAATGAAAAACTGTTTTTT,once,-,TRBJ1-4,TRBV28
CASSLGEKNEKLFF,TGCGCCAGCAGCTTGGGGGAGAAGAATGAAAAACTGTTTTTT,-,-,TRBJ1-4,TRBV5-1
CASSMQGARTGYTF,TGTGCCAGTAGTATGCAGGGGGCAAGAACTGGCTACACCTTC,-,TRBD1,TRBJ1-2,TRBV19
CASSIRTGDQETQYF,TGTGCCAGTAGTATTAGGACAGGGGACCAAGAGACCCAGTACTTC,-,TRBD1,TRBJ2-5,TRBV19
CASRRGRMNTGELFF,TGTGCCAGCAGGAGGGGCCGGATGAACACCGGGGAGCTGTTTTTT,-,-,TRBJ2-2,TRBV6-6
CASSEGHGNTEAFF,TGTGCCAGCAGCGAGGGACACGGGAACACTGAAGCTTTCTTT,-,-,TRBJ1-1,TRBV5-6
CASIPGQGGLGNTQYF,TGTGCCAGCATTCCTGGACAGGGCGGTTTGGGAAATACGCAGTATTTT,-,TRBD1,TRBJ2-3,TRBV2
CASRAGQGPNTEAFF,TGTGCCAGCAGAGCTGGACAGGGGCCGAACACTGAAGCTTTCTTT,-,TRBD1,TRBJ1-1,TRBV2